This T cell receptor beta chain was found in a study of shared clonotypes between healthy human individuals. With V trimmed by 2 bases and J by 7 bases, 11 bases remained unmatched. The CDR3 sequence is 16 residues long. CDR1 and CDR2 (germline): LNHDA, SQIVND (reference sequence). Study-wide findings and caveats: A few donors shared approximately 5% of their naive CD4 clonotypes. Since donors were few, the genetic and exposure-history diversity represented was limited. A generally larger estimated richness was seen in naive subsets than in memory subsets.

Concerning this clone: Its target is not known.

As handled by the study authors: ImmunoSEQ yielded junction-only sequences lacking quality scores, so filtering differed. The repertoire was sequenced with immunoSEQ multiplex PCR; TCRdb's copy has only in-frame clones and lacks some. That table gives V, J and clone size, and the DNA gave D and trimming. The sample has roughly 640,000 clones; approximately 79% are singletons. The source is a woman in her thirties in good health. The sequenced material came from memory CD4+ T cells sorted from blood. As to subset: CD45RA-negative fraction. V usage is TRBV19 and J usage is TRBJ2-7; 10 bases fit TRBD2. The CDR3 sequence is CASSITTAGGPGEQYF. The CDR3 DNA reads as TGTGCCAGTAGTATAACCACAGCGGGAGGGCCTGGGGAGCAGTACTTC.